A single sample is the source of the 12 T cell receptor beta chains below, sequenced in a study of cytomegalovirus exposure and HLA in healthy donors. This PCR relied on a set of 60 Vbeta primers and 13 Jbeta primers. Some clones are missing from TCRdb's copy, which holds only in-frame ones; the method was immunoSEQ multiplex PCR. Of around 230,000 clones listed, almost 80% were seen once; the top ten hold less than 2%. The source material was PBMCs. The receptors were gathered from a male donor in good health and CMV-seronegative.

The J gene is TRBJ2-7, the V gene TRBV5-4; D is possibly TRBD1 (6 bases). CDR3 length: 15 amino acids. Germline assignment: CDR1 SGHNT and CDR2 YYREEE (reference sequence). Trimming took off 0 bases at V and 2 bases at J, with 12 bases between the two ends. The CDR3: CASSLVRGGPYEQYF. DNA for the CDR3: TGTGCCAGCAGCTTGGTCCGAGGGGGTCCCTACGAGCAGTACTTC. Full variable domain (outside the CDR3, taken from reference TRBV5-4 and TRBJ2-7): ETGVTQSPTHLIKTRGQQVTLRCSSQSGHNTVSWYQQALGQGPQFIFQYYREEENGRGNFPPRFSGLQFPNYSSELNVNALELDDSALYLCASSLVRGGPYEQYFGPGTRLTVT.

The rearrangement joins TRBV14 to TRBJ1-4; D unclear. CDR1 and CDR2 from the germline V gene are SGHDN and FVKESK. The length of the CDR3 is 15 residues. V lost 4 bases and J lost 0, with 9 bases in between. CDR3 bases: TGTGCCAGCAGCCTAACTTTTGCAACTAATGAAAAACTGTTTTTT. As protein: CASSLTFATNEKLFF.

This clone was counted only a few times. The V call is TRBV28, the J call TRBJ1-3, with TRBD1 as a possible D gene (6 bases). V lost 7 bases to trimming and J lost 2 bases, with 15 bases between them. This CDR3 has 15 amino acids. Germline V gives CDR1 MDHEN, CDR2 SYDVKM. As DNA, the CDR3 is TGTGCCAGCACCGTCGGGGGGCCGGCTGGAAACACCATATATTTT. Its protein is CASTVGGPAGNTIYF.

V usage is TRBV6-5 and J usage is TRBJ2-7; 9 bases match TRBD1. The CDR3 is made up of 14 amino acids. V dropped 6 bases and J dropped 3; count of bases not matched to a gene: 6. Germline CDR1 is MNHEY and CDR2 is SVGAGI. The CDR3 loop reads CASRRGQGSYEQYF. In DNA form, the CDR3 reads TGTGCCAGCAGGAGGGGACAGGGTAGCTACGAGCAGTACTTC.

The J gene is TRBJ2-6, the V gene TRBV28, with 8 bases that match TRBD1. CDR1 and CDR2 from the germline V gene are MDHEN and SYDVKM. The V and J ends lost 6 bases and 0 bases, in that order; junction bases with no gene match: 4. The CDR3 runs to 16 residues. The CDR3 bases are TGTGCCAGCAGCACAGGGGGGCACTCTGGGGCCAACGTCCTGACTTTC. Residues: CASSTGGHSGANVLTF.

The chain joins TRBV5-1 to TRBJ2-1; 16 bases agree with TRBD2. The germline CDR1 and CDR2 sequences are SGHRS and YFSETQ. CDR3 length: 17 residues. Trimming took 4 bases from V and 7 from J; bases not matched to a gene: 8. The CDR3 sequence is CASSPGLAGGPRNEQFF. In DNA, the CDR3 is TGCGCCAGCAGCCCGGGACTAGCGGGAGGGCCTCGAAATGAGCAGTTCTTC.

V usage is TRBV27 and J usage is TRBJ2-7; 8 bases align to TRBD1. After removal of 4 bases from V and 1 base from J, the junction contained 3 bases not matched to a gene. Germline loops: CDR1 MNHEY, CDR2 SMNVEV (reference sequence). CDR3 length: 14 amino acids. The CDR3 DNA follows: TGTGCCAGCAGTTGGGACAGGACGTCCTACGAGCAGTACTTC. This codes for CASSWDRTSYEQYF.

V gene TRBV10-3 combines with J gene TRBJ2-3; no clear D. Deletions cut 3 bases from V and 1 base from J, with 5 bases between. The germline V gene has CDR1 ENHRY and CDR2 SYGVKD. The CDR3 has 13 residues. The CDR3 sequence: CAISERGTDTQYF. The CDR3, as DNA: TGTGCCATCAGTGAACGGGGCACAGATACGCAGTATTTT.

The chain uses TRBV27 and TRBJ1-5, with D tentatively TRBD1 (5 bases). V lost 5 bases to trimming and J lost 2 bases, with 7 bases between them. Germline CDR1 and CDR2: MNHEY and SMNVEV (reference sequence). The CDR3 covers 13 residues. The CDR3 sequence: CASSAGRNQPQHF. The CDR3 bases are TGTGCCAGCAGTGCAGGGCGCAATCAGCCCCAGCATTTT.

The chain is built from TRBV14 and TRBJ1-1; D is uncertain. Trimming left V 0 bases short and J 5 bases short, with 7 bases between. CDR1 is SGHDN and CDR2 is FVKESK in the germline V gene. This CDR3 region has 13 residues. CDR3 nucleotide sequence: TGTGCCAGCAGCCAAGACCCCCAGACTGAAGCTTTCTTT. Its protein product is CASSQDPQTEAFF.

The rearrangement links TRBV30 to TRBJ1-6; D call uncertain. Germline loops: CDR1 GTSNPN, CDR2 SVGIG (reference sequence). This CDR3 has 13 residues. Between the trimmed V and J ends, which lost 2 bases and 8 bases, there was a span of 10 bases. CDR3 protein: CAWSWGGDSPLHF. The CDR3, as DNA: TGTGCCTGGAGTTGGGGAGGCGATTCACCCCTCCACTTT.

The chain is built from TRBV19 and TRBJ2-1; D is undetermined. V lost 4 bases, J lost 4 bases, and 11 bases lay in between. This CDR3 region has 14 residues. Germline-derived CDR1 and CDR2 are LNHDA and SQIVND (reference sequence). The chain's CDR3 is CASSTYQSYNEQFF. Written as DNA, the CDR3 is TGTGCCAGTAGTACCTATCAATCATACAATGAGCAGTTCTTC.